Below are 16 T cell receptor beta chains sequenced from a single sample in a study of T-cell memory formation after mild COVID-19. Using its own MiXCR run on the 5' RACE reads, TCRdb lists one record per CDR3 protein. Of around 260,000 distinct CDR3 sequences in the sample, around 16% were seen once. Specimen: PBMCs or a T cell subset sorted from them (not recorded which). All receptors come from a man aged 18-30 years who had mild COVID-19 (a few samples of this study predate the infection). Cell type and time point are not known.

The chain combines TRBV12-3 or TRBV12-4 with TRBJ2-5, with 8 bases fitting TRBD1. Unmatched junction bases numbered 2, after V lost 7 bases and J lost 4 bases. The CDR3 loop spans 12 amino acids. The CDR3 is CASTTGGETQYF. CDR3 coding DNA: TGTGCCAGCACCACAGGGGGAGAGACCCAGTACTTC.

The chain uses TRBV2 and TRBJ1-1, with D possibly matching TRBD1 (6 bases). With 7 bases removed from V and 11 bases from J, the gap between germline ends came to 14 bases. The CDR3 has 11 residues. CDR1 and CDR2 from the germline V gene are SNHLY and FYNNEI. The CDR3 sequence: CASNEGVSAFF. For the CDR3, the DNA is TGTGCCAGCAACGAGGGGGTGAGCGCTTTCTTT. Filled out from reference TRBV2 and TRBJ1-1, the complete variable domain reads EPEVTQTPSHQVTQMGQEVILRCVPISNHLYFYWYRQILGQKVEFLVSFYNNEISEKSEIFDDQFSVERPDGSNFTLKIRSTKLEDSAMYFCASNEGVSAFFGQGTRLTVV.

This clonotype came up many times. The V and J genes are TRBV11-2 and TRBJ2-2, with D unclear. The CDR3 extends over 14 amino acids. The ends were cut back, 0 bases at V and 5 bases at J, with 7 bases in the middle. Germline CDR1 and CDR2: SGHAT and FQNNGV. The CDR3 protein is CASSLDPGTGELFF. The DNA of the CDR3 is TGTGCCAGCAGCTTAGATCCCGGGACCGGGGAGCTGTTTTTT. Based on the CDR3 plus reference TRBV11-2 and TRBJ2-2, the full variable domain is EAGVAQSPRYKIIEKRQSVAFWCNPISGHATLYWYQQILGQGPKLLIQFQNNGVVDDSQLPKDRFSAERLKGVDSTLKIQPAKLEDSAVYLCASSLDPGTGELFFGEGSRLTVL.

This clonotype showed up many times. The V gene is TRBV5-1, the J gene TRBJ2-3; 11 bases fit TRBD2. CDR1 and CDR2 (germline): SGHRS, YFSETQ. The CDR3 has 14 amino acids. The V and J ends lost 1 base and 6 bases, in that order; junction bases with no gene match: 1. DNA for the CDR3: TGCGCCAGCAGCTTGTCTAGCGGGGGGGATACGCAGTATTTT. Amino acids: CASSLSSGGDTQYF.

The J gene is TRBJ2-7, the V gene TRBV13; no clear D. Per germline, CDR1 PRHDT and CDR2 FYEKMQ (reference sequence). The CDR3 length is 15 residues. Trimming took 0 bases from V and 1 from J, leaving 10 bases between them. The CDR3 here is CASSLGASGSYEQYV. CDR3 DNA sequence: TGTGCCAGCAGCTTAGGAGCCAGTGGGTCCTACGAGCAGTACGTC.

There are a few counts of this clonotype. The rearrangement uses TRBV6-5 and TRBJ2-3; D gene unclear. The CDR3 has 13 residues. Germline V gives CDR1 MNHEY, CDR2 SVGAGI. Trimming removed 0 bases from V and 7 bases from J, with 8 bases in between. CDR3 nucleotide sequence: TGTGCCAGCAGTTACTCGAATCTAAATACGCAGTATTTT. Translating gives CASSYSNLNTQYF.

In this sample, this clonotype turned up many times. The chain joins TRBV4-3 to TRBJ2-2; 10 bases map to TRBD1. The junction had 1 base not matched to a gene; V was cut back by 1 base and J by 5 bases. Germline CDR1 and CDR2: LGHNA and YSLEER. The CDR3 spans 15 residues. The CDR3 here is CASSQGTGGTGELFF. The CDR3 bases are TGCGCCAGCAGCCAAGGGACAGGGGGAACCGGGGAGCTGTTTTTT.

The chain recombines TRBV20-1 with TRBJ2-1; possibly TRBD2 for D (6 bases). The CDR3 runs to 15 residues. Trimming cost V 3 bases and J 4 bases, with 16 bases left between them. CDR1 is DFQATT and CDR2 is SNEGSKA in the germline V gene (reference sequence). The CDR3 coding sequence is TGCAGTGCTAGTATTGGGAATAGCGGATACAATGAGCAGTTCTTC. Translation: CSASIGNSGYNEQFF.

The V and J genes are TRBV3-1 and TRBJ1-1, with a possible D match to TRBD1 (5 bases). Trimming shortened V by 4 bases and J by 4 bases, and 7 bases separated the two germline ends. In germline, CDR1 is LGHDT, CDR2 YNNKEL (reference sequence). There are 12 residues in the CDR3. Here the CDR3 reads CASSRGTTEAFF. The DNA for the CDR3 is TGTGCCAGCAGCCGCGGGACCACTGAAGCTTTCTTT.

This clonotype has only a few counts. The chain links TRBV5-1 to TRBJ1-3; TRBD1 aligns across 10 bases. J gave up 5 bases and V 4 bases, and 6 bases lay outside the gene matches. CDR1 SGHRS and CDR2 YFSETQ come from the germline V gene. The CDR3 extends over 15 amino acids. The CDR3 region has the DNA TGCGCCAGCAGCCCGGGACAGGGGAATAGAAACACCATATATTTT. Translated: CASSPGQGNRNTIYF.

This clonotype was observed many times. The J gene is TRBJ2-7, the V gene TRBV7-2; D unresolved. This CDR3 spans 11 amino acids. V lost 2 bases to trimming and J lost 4 bases, with 3 bases between them. CDR1 SGHTA and CDR2 FQGNSA come from the germline V gene. Written as DNA, the CDR3 is TGTGCCAGCAGCTTAACGTACGAGCAGTACTTC. It is translated as CASSLTYEQYF. Filled out from reference TRBV7-2 and TRBJ2-7, the complete variable domain reads GAGVSQSPSNKVTEKGKDVELRCDPISGHTALYWYRQSLGQGLEFLIYFQGNSAPDKSGLPSDRFSAERTGGSVSTLTIQRTQQEDSAVYLCASSLTYEQYFGPGTRLTVT.

This clonotype appeared a few times. The rearrangement joins TRBV5-1 to TRBJ1-1; D perhaps matches TRBD1 (6 bases). Germline CDR1 and CDR2: SGHRS and YFSETQ. The V gene lost 3 bases and the J gene lost 6 bases, with 15 bases spanning the gap. The CDR3 runs 14 residues. The CDR3 region is CASSWGGGRPEAFF. Written as DNA, the CDR3 is TGCGCCAGCAGCTGGGGCGGGGGCCGGCCTGAAGCTTTCTTT.

The V call is TRBV7-8, the J call TRBJ1-2, with a tentative D call TRBD1 (5 bases). V lost 0 bases and J lost 0, with 14 bases in between. The length of the CDR3 is 17 residues. Germline V gene lookup returns CDR1 SGHVS and CDR2 FQNEAQ. CDR3 amino acids: CASSLASRGTANYGYTF. In DNA, the CDR3 is TGTGCCAGCAGCTTAGCGAGCAGAGGGACGGCTAACTATGGCTACACCTTC.

This clonotype has more than one count but fewer than ten. V usage is TRBV29-1 and J usage is TRBJ2-1, with D unresolved. Trimming removed 5 bases from V and 10 bases from J, with 18 bases in between. The CDR3 contains 13 residues. CDR1 is SQVTM, CDR2 ANQGSEA, per germline. CDR3 in amino acids: CSVPRFGLGEQFF. The CDR3 DNA reads as TGCAGCGTTCCTAGGTTTGGGTTGGGAGAGCAGTTCTTC.

The chain recombines TRBV7-9 with TRBJ2-7; TRBD1 matches at 7 bases. This CDR3 spans 14 amino acids. Germline V lookup: CDR1 SEHNR, CDR2 FQNEAQ (reference sequence). V lost 4 bases, J lost 6 bases, and 9 bases stayed unmatched. This CDR3 reads CASSSDREGREQYV. Written as DNA, the CDR3 is TGTGCCAGCAGCTCCGACAGGGAAGGGCGCGAGCAGTACGTC.

This clonotype was recorded a few times. CDR3: CASNSGTGINEQYF. CDR3 in DNA: TGTGCCAGCAACTCCGGGACAGGGATCAACGAGCAGTACTTC. V usage is TRBV30 and J usage is TRBJ2-7; 9 positions agree with TRBD1. This CDR3 is built from 14 residues. Per the germline V gene, CDR1 is GTSNPN and CDR2 is SVGIG (reference sequence). Losses at the gene ends were 8 bases for V and 5 bases for J; bases not matched to a gene: 13.